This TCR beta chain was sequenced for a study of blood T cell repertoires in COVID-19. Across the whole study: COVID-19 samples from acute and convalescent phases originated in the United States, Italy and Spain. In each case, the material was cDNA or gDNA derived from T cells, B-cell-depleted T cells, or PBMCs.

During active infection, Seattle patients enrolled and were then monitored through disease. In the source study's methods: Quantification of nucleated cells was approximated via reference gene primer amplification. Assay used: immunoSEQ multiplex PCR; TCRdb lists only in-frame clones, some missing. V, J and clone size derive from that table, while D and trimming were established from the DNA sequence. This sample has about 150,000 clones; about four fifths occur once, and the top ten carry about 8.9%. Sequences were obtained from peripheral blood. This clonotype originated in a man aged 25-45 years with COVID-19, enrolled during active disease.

The CDR3 DNA reads as TGTGCCAGCAGTTCATTGGAGGGCGGACTCAGGAATTCACCCCTCCACTTT. It is translated as CASSSLEGGLRNSPLHF. The chain employs TRBV28 and TRBJ1-6; unclear D gene. The CDR3 extends over 17 amino acids. V lost 4 bases and J lost 7, with 20 bases in between. The germline V gene has CDR1 MDHEN and CDR2 SYDVKM.